This TCR beta chain was sequenced for a study of human T cells and chemical hapten exposure. Overall study context: Each patient's scalp received weekly diphenylcyclopropenone throughout the roughly 25-week study. Study-level results: Patch test score rose with PT1 expanded TCR count, significant at thresholds 8, 16 and 32, not 4.

TCRdb redid the calling of the RACE reads with MiXCR, one entry per CDR3 protein. This sample carries over 30,000 distinct CDR3 sequences, 8% to 9.5% of them seen once, and the ten largest clones take approximately 24%. This clonotype was found many times. Its matching antigen is unknown. Time point described: patch test 3, about 24 weeks after DPC sensitization. Treatment of the sample: therapeutic diphenylcyclopropenone sensitization with weekly scalp DPC. The authors' total RNA extraction used unfractionated whole blood. Every patch test was put on after a blood sample was taken. This CDR3 spans 11 amino acids. CDR1 and CDR2 from the germline V gene are SNHLY and FYNNEI. Trimming took off 8 bases at V and 3 bases at J, with 8 bases between the two ends.

The source material was whole blood, sampled in connection with sensitization to the hapten diphenylcyclopropenone (DPC). This TCR derives from a man between 50 and 59 years old with alopecia areata. Some clones in this sample may be carry-over from other donors' samples. The V gene is TRBV2, the J gene TRBJ2-7; D not certain. Here the CDR3 reads CASAQNYEQYF. The CDR3 nucleotides are TGTGCCAGCGCACAGAACTACGAGCAGTACTTC.